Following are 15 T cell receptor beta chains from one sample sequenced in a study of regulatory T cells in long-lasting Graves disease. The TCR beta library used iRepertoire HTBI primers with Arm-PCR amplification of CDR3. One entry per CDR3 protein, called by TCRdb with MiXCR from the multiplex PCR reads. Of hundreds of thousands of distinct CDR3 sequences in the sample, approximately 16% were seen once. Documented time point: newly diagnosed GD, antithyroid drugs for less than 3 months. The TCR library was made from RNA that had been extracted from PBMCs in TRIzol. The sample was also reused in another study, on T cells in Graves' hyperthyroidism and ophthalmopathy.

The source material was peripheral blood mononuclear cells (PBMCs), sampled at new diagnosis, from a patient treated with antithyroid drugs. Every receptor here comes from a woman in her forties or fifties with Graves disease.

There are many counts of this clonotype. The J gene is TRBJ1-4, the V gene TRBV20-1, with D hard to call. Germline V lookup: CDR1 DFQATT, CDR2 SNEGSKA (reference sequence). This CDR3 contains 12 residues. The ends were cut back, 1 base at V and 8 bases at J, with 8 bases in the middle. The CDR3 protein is CSARVMGEKLFF. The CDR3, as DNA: TGCAGTGCTAGAGTAATGGGGGAAAAACTGTTTTTT.

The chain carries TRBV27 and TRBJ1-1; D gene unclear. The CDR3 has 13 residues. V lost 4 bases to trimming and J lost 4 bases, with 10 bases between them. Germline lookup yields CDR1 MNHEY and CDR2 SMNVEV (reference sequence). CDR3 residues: CASSYMEGTEAFF. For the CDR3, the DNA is TGTGCCAGCAGTTATATGGAGGGCACTGAAGCTTTCTTT.

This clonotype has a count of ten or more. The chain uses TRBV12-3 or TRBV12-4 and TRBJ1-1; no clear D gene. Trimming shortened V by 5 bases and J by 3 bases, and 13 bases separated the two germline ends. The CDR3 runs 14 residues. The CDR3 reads CASSPPEVHTEAFF. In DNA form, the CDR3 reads TGTGCCAGCAGTCCTCCCGAGGTTCACACTGAAGCTTTCTTT.

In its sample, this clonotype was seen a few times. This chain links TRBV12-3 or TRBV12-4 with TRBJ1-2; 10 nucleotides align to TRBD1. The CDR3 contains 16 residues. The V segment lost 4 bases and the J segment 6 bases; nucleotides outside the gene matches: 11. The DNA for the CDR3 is TGTGCCAGCAGTTCTTTATTAGACGGGACAGGGGATGGCTACACCTTC. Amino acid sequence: CASSSLLDGTGDGYTF.

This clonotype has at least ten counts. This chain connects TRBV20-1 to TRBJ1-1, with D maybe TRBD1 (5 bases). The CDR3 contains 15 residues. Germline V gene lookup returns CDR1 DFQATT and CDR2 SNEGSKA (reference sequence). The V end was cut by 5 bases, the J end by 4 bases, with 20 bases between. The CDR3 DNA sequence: TGCAGTGCTCCACGTCAAGGGGAACGAGGCACTGAAGCTTTCTTT. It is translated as CSAPRQGERGTEAFF.

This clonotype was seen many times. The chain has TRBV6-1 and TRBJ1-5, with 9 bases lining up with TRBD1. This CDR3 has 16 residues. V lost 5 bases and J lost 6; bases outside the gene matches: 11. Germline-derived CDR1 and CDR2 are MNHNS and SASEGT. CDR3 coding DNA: TGTGCCAGCAGTAAACTCCGGGACAGGGCTGGTCAGCCCCAGCATTTT. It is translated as CASSKLRDRAGQPQHF.

The CDR3 loop reads CASSSISGTGDSPLHF. In nucleotides, the CDR3 is TGCGCCAGCAGCTCTATATCCGGGACAGGGGATTCACCCCTCCACTTT. The chain joins TRBV5-1 to TRBJ1-6; 10 nucleotides match TRBD1. CDR3 length equals 16 residues. The germline gives CDR1 SGHRS, CDR2 YFSETQ. The J segment lost 8 bases and the V segment lost 3 bases, leaving 8 bases of the junction unmatched. Together with reference TRBV5-1 and TRBJ1-6, the CDR3 gives the full variable domain: KAGVTQTPRYLIKTRGQQVTLSCSPISGHRSVSWYQQTPGQGLQFLFEYFSETQRNKGNFPGRFSGRQFSNSRSEMNVSTLELGDSALYLCASSSISGTGDSPLHFGNGTRLTVT.

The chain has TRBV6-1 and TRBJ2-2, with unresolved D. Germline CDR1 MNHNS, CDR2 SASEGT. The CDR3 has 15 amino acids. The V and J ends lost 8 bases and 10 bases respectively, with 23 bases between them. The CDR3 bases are TGTGCCAGCCTCCCCTCAGATAAGAAAGTGGAGGAGCTGTTTTTT. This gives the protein CASLPSDKKVEELFF.

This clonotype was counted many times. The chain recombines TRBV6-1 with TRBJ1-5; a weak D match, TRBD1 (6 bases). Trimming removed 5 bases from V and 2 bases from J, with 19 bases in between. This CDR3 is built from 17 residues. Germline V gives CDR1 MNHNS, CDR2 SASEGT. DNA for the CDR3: TGTGCCAGCAGTCCGAACCCACAGGGTTTTGGCAATCAGCCCCAGCATTTT. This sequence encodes CASSPNPQGFGNQPQHF.

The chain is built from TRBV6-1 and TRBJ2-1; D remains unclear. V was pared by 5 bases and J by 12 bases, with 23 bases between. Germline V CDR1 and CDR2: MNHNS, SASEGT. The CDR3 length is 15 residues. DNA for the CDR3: TGTGCCAGCAGTCCCCGCCTCACGTTGAACGGTGGGCAGTTCTTC. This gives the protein CASSPRLTLNGGQFF.

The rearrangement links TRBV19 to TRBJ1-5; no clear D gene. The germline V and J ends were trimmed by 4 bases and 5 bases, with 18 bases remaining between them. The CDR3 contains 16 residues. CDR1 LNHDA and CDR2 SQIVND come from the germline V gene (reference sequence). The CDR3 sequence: CASSTPGRGFHQPQHF. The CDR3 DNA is TGTGCCAGTAGTACCCCCGGTCGAGGTTTCCATCAGCCCCAGCATTTT.

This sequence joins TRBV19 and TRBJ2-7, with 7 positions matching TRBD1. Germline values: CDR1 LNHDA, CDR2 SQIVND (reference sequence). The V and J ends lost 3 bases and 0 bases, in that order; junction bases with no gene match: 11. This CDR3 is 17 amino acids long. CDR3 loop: CASSIAWTGLSSYEQYF. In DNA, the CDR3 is TGTGCCAGTAGTATCGCTTGGACAGGCTTGAGCTCCTACGAGCAGTACTTC.

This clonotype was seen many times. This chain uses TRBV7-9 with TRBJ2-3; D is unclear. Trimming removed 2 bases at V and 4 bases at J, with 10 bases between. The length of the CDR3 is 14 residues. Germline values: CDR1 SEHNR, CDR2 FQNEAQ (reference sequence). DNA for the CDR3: TGTGCCAGCAGCTTAAGGTCAGCCCCAGATACGCAGTATTTT. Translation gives CASSLRSAPDTQYF.

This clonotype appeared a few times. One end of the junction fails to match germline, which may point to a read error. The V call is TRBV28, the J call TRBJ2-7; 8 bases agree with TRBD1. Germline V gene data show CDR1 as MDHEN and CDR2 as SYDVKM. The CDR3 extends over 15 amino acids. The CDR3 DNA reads TGTGCCAGCAGCCCAACGGACAGGGTTTTCTACGGGCAGTACTTC. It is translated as CASSPTDRVFYGQYF.

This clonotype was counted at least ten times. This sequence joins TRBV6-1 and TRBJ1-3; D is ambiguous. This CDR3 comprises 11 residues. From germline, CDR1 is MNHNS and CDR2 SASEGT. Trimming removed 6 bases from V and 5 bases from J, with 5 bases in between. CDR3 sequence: CASRQRNTIYF. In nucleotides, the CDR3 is TGTGCCAGCAGACAAAGAAACACCATATATTTT.